This TCR beta chain was recorded in a study of blood T cell repertoires in COVID-19. Background on the study: Some COVID-19 samples were acute and others convalescent; all came from the United States, Italy and Spain. Nucleic acid was either cDNA or gDNA, and it came from T cells, B-cell-depleted T cells, or PBMCs.

Per the original methods: It was from reference gene primer amplification that nucleated cell counts were estimated. TCRdb's table, derived via immunoSEQ multiplex PCR, lists solely in-frame clones and lacks some. That table furnishes V, J and clone size, whereas the DNA furnished D and trimming. The sample yields 55,000 to 90,000 clones, 70% to 90% seen once. Trimming removed 6 bases from V and 4 bases from J; junction bases left unmatched: 8. Germline assignment: CDR1 MNHEY and CDR2 SVGAGI. This CDR3 region has 15 residues. The sequencing sample was made of peripheral blood. The origin of this receptor is a human donor in a cohort sampled during active COVID-19. This rearrangement joins TRBV6-5 to TRBJ2-5; TRBD2 aligns across 10 bases. The CDR3 region is CASSPLAGVLETQYF. The CDR3 DNA reads TGTGCCAGCAGCCCCCTAGCGGGAGTTCTAGAGACCCAGTACTTC.